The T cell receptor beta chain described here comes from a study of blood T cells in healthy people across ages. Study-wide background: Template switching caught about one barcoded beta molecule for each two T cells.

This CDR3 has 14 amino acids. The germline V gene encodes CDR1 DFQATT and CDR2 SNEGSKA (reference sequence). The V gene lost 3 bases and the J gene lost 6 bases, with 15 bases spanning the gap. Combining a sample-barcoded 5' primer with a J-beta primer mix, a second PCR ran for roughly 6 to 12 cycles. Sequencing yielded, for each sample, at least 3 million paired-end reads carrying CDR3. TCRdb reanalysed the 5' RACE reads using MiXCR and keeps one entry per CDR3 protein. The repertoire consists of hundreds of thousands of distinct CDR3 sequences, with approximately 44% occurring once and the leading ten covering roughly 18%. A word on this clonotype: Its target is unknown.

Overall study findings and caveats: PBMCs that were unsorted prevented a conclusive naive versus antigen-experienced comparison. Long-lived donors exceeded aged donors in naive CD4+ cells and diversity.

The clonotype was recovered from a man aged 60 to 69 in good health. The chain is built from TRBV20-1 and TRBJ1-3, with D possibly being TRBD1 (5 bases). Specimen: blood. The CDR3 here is CSARVGQGENTIYF. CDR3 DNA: TGCAGTGCTAGGGTCGGCCAGGGAGAAAACACCATATATTTT.